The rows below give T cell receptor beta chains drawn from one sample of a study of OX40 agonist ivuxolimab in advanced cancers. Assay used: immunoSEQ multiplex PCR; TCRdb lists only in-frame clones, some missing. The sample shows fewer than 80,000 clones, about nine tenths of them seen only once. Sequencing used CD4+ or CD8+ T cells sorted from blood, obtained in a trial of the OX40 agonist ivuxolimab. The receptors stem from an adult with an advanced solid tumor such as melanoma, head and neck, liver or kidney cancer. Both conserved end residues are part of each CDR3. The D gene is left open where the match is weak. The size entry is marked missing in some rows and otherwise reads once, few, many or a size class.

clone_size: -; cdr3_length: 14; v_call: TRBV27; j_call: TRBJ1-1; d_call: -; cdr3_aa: CASNIHGQSTEAFF; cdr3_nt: TGTGCCAGCAACATTCACGGACAGAGCACTGAAGCTTTCTTT
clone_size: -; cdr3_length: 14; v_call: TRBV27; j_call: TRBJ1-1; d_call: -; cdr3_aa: CASSVHADHTEAFF; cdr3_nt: TGTGCCAGCAGCGTTCACGCGGATCACACTGAAGCTTTCTTT
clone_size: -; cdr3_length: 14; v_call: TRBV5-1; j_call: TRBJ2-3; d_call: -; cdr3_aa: CASSSILVADTQYF; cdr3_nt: TGCGCCAGCAGCTCTATACTAGTAGCAGATACGCAGTATTTT
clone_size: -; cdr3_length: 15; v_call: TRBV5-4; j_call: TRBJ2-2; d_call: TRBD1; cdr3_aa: CASQTGTGGTGELFF; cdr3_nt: TGTGCCAGCCAAACCGGGACAGGGGGCACCGGGGAGCTGTTTTTT
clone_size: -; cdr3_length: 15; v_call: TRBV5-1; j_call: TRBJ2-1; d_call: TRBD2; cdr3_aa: CASSYRLAGDNEQFF; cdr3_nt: TGCGCCAGCAGCTATAGACTAGCGGGTGACAATGAGCAGTTCTTC
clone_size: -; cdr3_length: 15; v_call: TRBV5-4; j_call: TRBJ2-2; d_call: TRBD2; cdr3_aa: CASSVAGGNTGELFF; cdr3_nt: TGTGCCAGCAGCGTAGCGGGAGGAAACACCGGGGAGCTGTTTTTT
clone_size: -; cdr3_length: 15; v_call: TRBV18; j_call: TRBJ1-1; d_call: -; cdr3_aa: CASSPRVSMNTEAFF; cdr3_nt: TGTGCCAGCTCACCACGTGTCTCTATGAACACTGAAGCTTTCTTT
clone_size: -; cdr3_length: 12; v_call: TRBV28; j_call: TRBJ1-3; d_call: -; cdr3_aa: CASNESGYTIYF; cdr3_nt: TGTGCCAGTAATGAATCGGGGTACACCATATATTTT
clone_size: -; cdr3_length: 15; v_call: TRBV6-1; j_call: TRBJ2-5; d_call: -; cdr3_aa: CASSEAGLEVETQYF; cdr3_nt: TGTGCCAGCAGTGAAGCTGGGCTCGAGGTAGAGACCCAGTACTTC
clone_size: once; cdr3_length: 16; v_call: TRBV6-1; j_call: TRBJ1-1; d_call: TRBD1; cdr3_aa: CASSEKQGPLNTEAFF; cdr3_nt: TGTGCCAGCAGTGAAAAACAGGGGCCCTTGAACACTGAAGCTTTCTTT
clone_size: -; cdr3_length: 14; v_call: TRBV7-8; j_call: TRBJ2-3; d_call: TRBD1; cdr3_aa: CASSTGTDTDTQYF; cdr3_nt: TGTGCCAGCAGCACGGGGACAGACACAGATACGCAGTATTTT
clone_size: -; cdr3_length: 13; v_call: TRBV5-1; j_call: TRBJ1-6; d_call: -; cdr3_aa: CASSLGVNSPLHF; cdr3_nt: TGCGCCAGCAGCTTGGGCGTTAATTCACCCCTCCACTTT
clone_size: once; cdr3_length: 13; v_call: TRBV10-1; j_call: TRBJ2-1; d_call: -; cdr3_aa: CASSENRAIAQFF; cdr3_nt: TGCGCCAGCAGTGAAAACAGGGCAATTGCGCAGTTCTTC
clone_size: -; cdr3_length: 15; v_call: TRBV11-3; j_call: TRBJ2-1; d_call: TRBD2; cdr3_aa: CASSLAGLAGAEQFF; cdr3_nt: TGTGCCAGCAGCTTAGCGGGACTAGCGGGAGCTGAGCAGTTCTTC
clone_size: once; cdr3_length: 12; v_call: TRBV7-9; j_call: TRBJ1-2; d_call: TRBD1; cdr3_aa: CASSRDSYGYTF; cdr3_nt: TGTGCCAGCAGCAGGGACAGCTATGGCTACACCTTC
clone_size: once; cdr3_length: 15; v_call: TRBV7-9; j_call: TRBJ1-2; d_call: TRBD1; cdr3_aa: CASSLWPGGGYGYTF; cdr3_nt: TGTGCCAGCAGCTTATGGCCAGGGGGTGGCTATGGCTACACCTTC
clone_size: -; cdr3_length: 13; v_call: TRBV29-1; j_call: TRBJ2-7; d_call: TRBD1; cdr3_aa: CSVKGQAFYEQYF; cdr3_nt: TGCAGCGTTAAGGGACAGGCCTTCTACGAGCAGTACTTC
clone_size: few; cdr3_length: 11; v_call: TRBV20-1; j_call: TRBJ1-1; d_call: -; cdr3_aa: CSAPGRTEAFF; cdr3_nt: TGCAGTGCTCCTGGGCGCACTGAAGCTTTCTTT
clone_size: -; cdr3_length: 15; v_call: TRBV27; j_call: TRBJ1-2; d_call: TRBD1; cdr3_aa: CASSFLTGGGYGYTF; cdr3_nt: TGTGCCAGCAGTTTTCTGACAGGGGGCGGCTATGGCTACACCTTC
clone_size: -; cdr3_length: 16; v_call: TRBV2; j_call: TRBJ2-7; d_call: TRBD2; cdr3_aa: CASSEGSSGSSYEQYF; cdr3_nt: TGTGCCAGCAGTGAAGGATCTAGCGGGAGCTCCTACGAGCAGTACTTC
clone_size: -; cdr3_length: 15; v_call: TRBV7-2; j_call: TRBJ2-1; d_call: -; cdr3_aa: CASSTGGGTYNEQFF; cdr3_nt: TGTGCCAGCTCCACCGGAGGGGGGACCTACAATGAGCAGTTCTTC
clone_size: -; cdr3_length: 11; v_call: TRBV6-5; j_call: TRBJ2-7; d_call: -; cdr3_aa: CASKASGGEYF; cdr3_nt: TGTGCCAGCAAGGCAAGTGGAGGGGAGTACTTC
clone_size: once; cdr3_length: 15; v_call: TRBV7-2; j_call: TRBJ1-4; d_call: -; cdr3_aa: CASSLDGTTNEKLFF; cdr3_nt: TGTGCCAGCAGCTTAGACGGCACAACTAATGAAAAACTGTTTTTT
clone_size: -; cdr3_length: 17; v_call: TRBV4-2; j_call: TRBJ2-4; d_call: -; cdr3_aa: CASSQVAGDLAKNIQYF; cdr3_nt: TGTGCCAGCAGCCAAGTCGCCGGGGACTTAGCCAAAAACATTCAGTACTTC
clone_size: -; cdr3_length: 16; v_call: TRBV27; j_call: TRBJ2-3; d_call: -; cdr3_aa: CASSPKGATVTDTQYF; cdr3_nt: TGTGCCAGCAGTCCCAAGGGAGCAACGGTCACAGATACGCAGTATTTT
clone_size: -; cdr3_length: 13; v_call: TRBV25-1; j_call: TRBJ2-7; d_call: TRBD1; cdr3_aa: CATRGTGVYEQYF; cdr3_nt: TGTGCCACCAGAGGGACAGGAGTCTACGAGCAGTACTTC
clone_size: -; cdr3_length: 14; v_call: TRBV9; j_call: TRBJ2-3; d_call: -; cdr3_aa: CASSVTLHTDTQYF; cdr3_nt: TGTGCCAGCAGCGTCACTCTTCACACAGATACGCAGTATTTT
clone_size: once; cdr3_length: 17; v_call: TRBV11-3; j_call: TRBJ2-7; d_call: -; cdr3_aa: CASSLYRGAQGVYEQYF; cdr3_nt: TGTGCCAGCAGCCTTTATAGGGGGGCTCAAGGCGTGTACGAGCAGTACTTC
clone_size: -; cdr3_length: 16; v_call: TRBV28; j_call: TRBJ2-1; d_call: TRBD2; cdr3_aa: CASSLPLAGGLNEQFF; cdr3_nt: TGTGCCAGCAGTCTCCCGCTAGCGGGAGGGTTGAATGAGCAGTTCTTC
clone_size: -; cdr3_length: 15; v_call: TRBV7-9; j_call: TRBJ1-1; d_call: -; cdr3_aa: CASSLAPGVDTEAFF; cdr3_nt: TGTGCCAGCAGCTTGGCCCCAGGGGTAGATACTGAAGCTTTCTTT
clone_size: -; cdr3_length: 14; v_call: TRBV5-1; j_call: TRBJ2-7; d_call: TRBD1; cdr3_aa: CASELGQGAYEQYF; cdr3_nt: TGCGCCAGCGAACTCGGACAGGGAGCCTACGAGCAGTACTTC
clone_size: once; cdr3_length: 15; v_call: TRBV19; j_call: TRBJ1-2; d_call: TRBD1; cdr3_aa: CASSPTRTGGDGYTF; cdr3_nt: TGTGCCAGTAGTCCCACCCGGACAGGGGGCGATGGCTACACCTTC
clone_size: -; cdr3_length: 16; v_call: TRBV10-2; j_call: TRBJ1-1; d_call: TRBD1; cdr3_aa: CASSELQGAQDTEAFF; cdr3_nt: TGCGCCAGCAGTGAATTACAGGGGGCGCAGGACACTGAAGCTTTCTTT
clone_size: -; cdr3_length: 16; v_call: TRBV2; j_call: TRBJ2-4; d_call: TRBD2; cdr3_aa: CASSARLAGDGNIQYF; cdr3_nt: TGTGCCAGCAGTGCACGACTAGCGGGAGATGGAAACATTCAGTACTTC
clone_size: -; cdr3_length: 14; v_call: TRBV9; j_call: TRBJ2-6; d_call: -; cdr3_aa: CASSRTLGTNVLTF; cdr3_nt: TGTGCCAGCAGCCGTACACTTGGGACCAACGTCCTGACTTTC
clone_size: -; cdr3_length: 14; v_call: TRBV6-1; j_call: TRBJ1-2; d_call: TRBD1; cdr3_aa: CASSATGANYGYTF; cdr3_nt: TGTGCCAGCAGCGCGACAGGGGCGAACTATGGCTACACCTTC
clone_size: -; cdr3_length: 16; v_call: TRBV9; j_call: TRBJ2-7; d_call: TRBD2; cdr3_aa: CASSPRTSGVLFEQYF; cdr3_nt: TGTGCCAGCAGCCCTCGGACTAGCGGGGTCCTTTTTGAGCAGTACTTC
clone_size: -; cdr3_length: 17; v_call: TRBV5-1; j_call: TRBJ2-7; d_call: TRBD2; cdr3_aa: CASSLETSGRANYEQYF; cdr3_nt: TGCGCCAGCAGCTTGGAAACTAGCGGGAGGGCCAACTACGAGCAGTACTTC
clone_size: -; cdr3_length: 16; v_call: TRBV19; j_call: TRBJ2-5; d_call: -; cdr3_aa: CASSIETWAGRSAQYF; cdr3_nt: TGTGCCAGTAGTATAGAGACCTGGGCGGGGCGGTCGGCCCAGTACTTC
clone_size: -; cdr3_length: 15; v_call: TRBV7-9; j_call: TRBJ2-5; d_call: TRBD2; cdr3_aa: CASSPKRLAEETQYF; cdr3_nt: TGTGCCAGCAGCCCAAAAAGACTAGCGGAAGAGACCCAGTACTTC
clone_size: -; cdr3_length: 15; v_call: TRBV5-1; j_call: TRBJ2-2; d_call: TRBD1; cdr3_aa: CASSLGQGNTGELFF; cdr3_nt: TGCGCCAGCAGCTTGGGACAGGGGAACACCGGGGAGCTGTTTTTT